This T cell receptor beta chain was recorded in a study of CD8+ T cells in alopecia areata. About the research overall: Patients remained on tofacitinib for 6 to 18 months and then went 6 months without it.

The CDR3 consists of 14 residues. The germline CDR1 and CDR2 sequences are ENHRY and SYGVKD. With V trimmed by 5 bases and J by 5 bases, 5 bases remained unmatched. Specified treatment: oral pan-JAK inhibitor, 5-10 mg twice daily. After isolation, RNA underwent reverse transcription to generate cDNA as the sequencing template. Measured with immunoSEQ multiplex PCR; TCRdb has only the in-frame clones, and not every one. The sample records around 190,000 clones, 60% to 70% being singletons. This specimen was CD4+ T cells sorted from blood, taken at week 4, from a patient treated with tofacitinib. The rearrangement links TRBV10-3 to TRBJ2-5; 10 nucleotides line up with TRBD1. The sequence was collected from a human donor with alopecia areata. The CDR3 spells CAISRDRGHETQYF. The CDR3 nucleotides read TGTGCCATCAGTAGAGACAGGGGGCATGAGACCCAGTACTTC.